The T cell receptor beta chain described here comes from a study of cytomegalovirus exposure and HLA in healthy donors. PCR employed 60 Vbeta and 13 Jbeta primers. TCRdb's table, derived via immunoSEQ multiplex PCR, lists solely in-frame clones and lacks some. The sample consists of about 110,000 clones, 60% to 80% of them appearing once. Trimming took 6 bases from V and 1 from J; bases not matched to a gene: 2. In germline, CDR1 is MNHNS, CDR2 SASEGT. The CDR3 has 15 residues. The TCR sequence derives from a boy younger than 18 in good health and CMV-seronegative. The V and J genes are TRBV6-1 and TRBJ1-5; 11 bases map to TRBD1. The sequencing input was PBMCs. The CDR3 DNA follows: TGTGCCAGCAGCGGGACAGGGGGAAGCAATCAGCCCCAGCATTTT. Its translation: CASSGTGGSNQPQHF.